The TCR beta chain under discussion was sequenced for a study of shared clonotypes between healthy human individuals. The CDR3 has 18 amino acids. With V trimmed by 3 bases and J by 4 bases, 18 bases remained unmatched. Per the germline V gene, CDR1 is SGDLS and CDR2 is YYNGEE. Broader study findings: Even with large depth, rarefaction showed that sorted-subset sequencing was incomplete.

CD4+ cell separation produced CD45RA+ naive and CD45RA-negative memory subsets. DNA at 200 ng, 25,000 to 30,000 T cell genomes, went into sorted-subset replicate PCRs. The authors' processing: Junction-only sequences without quality scores came from ImmunoSEQ, so filtering differed. Only in-frame clones appear in the TCRdb table, and some are missing; sequencing was by immunoSEQ multiplex PCR. V and J calls and clone size are copied from that table; D and trimming were computed from the DNA. The sample includes more than 2 million clones, 85% to 95% of them seen just once. Note on this clone: Its antigen is unidentified.

This sequence originates from a man between 18 and 35 years old in good health. Specimen: naive CD4+ T cells sorted from blood. Noted subset: CD45RA+ positively selected. The chain combines TRBV9 with TRBJ2-5; 7 positions agree with TRBD2. The CDR3 loop reads CASSGSNWEAGERETQYF. The CDR3 nucleotides are TGTGCCAGCAGCGGAAGCAACTGGGAGGCGGGAGAGCGAGAGACCCAGTACTTC.